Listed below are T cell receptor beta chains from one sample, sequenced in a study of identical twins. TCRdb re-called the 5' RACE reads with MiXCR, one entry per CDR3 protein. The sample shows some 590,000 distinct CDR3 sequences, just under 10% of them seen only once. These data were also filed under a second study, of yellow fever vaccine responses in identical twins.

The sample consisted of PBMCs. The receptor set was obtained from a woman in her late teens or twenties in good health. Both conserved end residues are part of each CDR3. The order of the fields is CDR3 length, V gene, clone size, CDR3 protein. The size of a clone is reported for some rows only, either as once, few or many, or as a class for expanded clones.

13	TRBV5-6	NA	CASSPGILYEQYF
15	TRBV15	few	CATSRERSRDNEQFF
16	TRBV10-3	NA	CAISEPGQGLSYEQYF
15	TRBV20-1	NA	CSARDPGRYNSPLHF
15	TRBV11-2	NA	CASSRMDRADNEQFF
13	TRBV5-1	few	CASMFGGTNEQFF
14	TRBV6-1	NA	CASRVRLSDSPLHF
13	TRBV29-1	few	CSDLTVENTEAFF
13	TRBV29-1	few	CSVEVDSTYEQYF
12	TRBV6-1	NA	CASKLPGNEQFF
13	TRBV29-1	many	CSVEGPLGNIQYF
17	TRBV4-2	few	CASSQPGAGGLSHEQFF
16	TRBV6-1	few	CASRRRGGRGANVLTF
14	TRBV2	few	CASIVQGASYEQYF
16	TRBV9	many	CASSVDRGGSENEQFF
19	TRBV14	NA	CASSRQTSGKVRRDNEQFF
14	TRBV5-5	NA	CASSLSGGRQPQHF
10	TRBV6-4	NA	CASLGNEQYF
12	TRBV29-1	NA	CSVPGTNYGYTF
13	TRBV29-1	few	CSAGSGSDQPQHF
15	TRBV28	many	CASSSLAGGSDTQYF
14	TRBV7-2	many	CASSLVESVKTQYF
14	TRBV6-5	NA	CASSYGGVNTEAFF
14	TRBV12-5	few	CASALGTGGYEQYF
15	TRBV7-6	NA	CASSWEAGGYNEQFF
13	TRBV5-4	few	CASSQRESPWLYF
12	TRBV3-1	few	CASGNSNYGYTF
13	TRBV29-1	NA	CSVYAGAKNIQYF
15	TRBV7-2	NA	CASSLELAGTETQYF
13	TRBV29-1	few	CSVTGPLNTEAFF